A selection of T cell receptor beta chains follows, all from one sample in a study of identifying expanded T cells in peripheral blood. Repertoires were generated with immunoSEQ multiplex PCR, while TCRdb's copy carries only in-frame clones and drops some. The sample shows roughly 100,000 clones, around 88% of them seen only once. The source material was blood. These receptors were obtained from a person aged 18-70 years in good health. The CDR3 runs from the conserved cysteine through the conserved F or W. The D gene is left open where the match is weak. A clone size is listed for some rows: how often the clone was seen (once, few, many), or a class if it is expanded.

clone size: .
V gene: TRBV4-1
J gene: TRBJ1-1
D gene: .
CDR3 DNA: TGCGCCAGCAGCCAAGATCCCGTGAACACTGAAGCTTTCTTT
CDR3 protein: CASSQDPVNTEAFF

clone size: .
V gene: TRBV6-1
J gene: TRBJ1-2
D gene: .
CDR3 DNA: TGTGCCAGCAGTCCTGGTCGATTCGACTATGGCTACACCTTC
CDR3 protein: CASSPGRFDYGYTF

clone size: .
V gene: TRBV30
J gene: TRBJ1-2
D gene: .
CDR3 DNA: TGTGCCTGGACAGGGACCCTAGGCGGCTACACCTTC
CDR3 protein: CAWTGTLGGYTF

clone size: .
V gene: TRBV19
J gene: TRBJ2-7
D gene: .
CDR3 DNA: TGTGCCAGTAGTACTTTGTCTGCCGACTCCTACGAGCAGTACTTC
CDR3 protein: CASSTLSADSYEQYF

clone size: .
V gene: TRBV9
J gene: TRBJ2-4
D gene: TRBD2
CDR3 DNA: TGTGCCAGCAGCGTAGCTACGGGGGGATTCAAAAACATTCAGTACTTC
CDR3 protein: CASSVATGGFKNIQYF

clone size: .
V gene: TRBV7-3
J gene: TRBJ2-7
D gene: TRBD1
CDR3 DNA: TGTGCCAGCAGCTTCGACAGGGGTTACGAGCAGTACTTC
CDR3 protein: CASSFDRGYEQYF

clone size: .
V gene: TRBV7-3
J gene: TRBJ2-7
D gene: .
CDR3 DNA: TGTGCCAGCAGCTTACAGGGGACCCACTCCTACGAGCAGTACTTC
CDR3 protein: CASSLQGTHSYEQYF

clone size: few
V gene: TRBV14
J gene: TRBJ2-7
D gene: .
CDR3 DNA: TGTGCCAGCAGCCAATATGGGACCGCTACCTACGAGCAGTACTTC
CDR3 protein: CASSQYGTATYEQYF

clone size: .
V gene: TRBV27
J gene: TRBJ2-2
D gene: .
CDR3 DNA: TGTGCCAGCAGTCCCGGGGGGCCGGGGGAGCTGTTTTTT
CDR3 protein: CASSPGGPGELFF

clone size: .
V gene: TRBV7-3
J gene: TRBJ2-1
D gene: TRBD2
CDR3 DNA: TGTGCCAGCAGCTTATCTAGCGGGGGAGGTGGTGAGCAGTTCTTC
CDR3 protein: CASSLSSGGGGEQFF

clone size: .
V gene: TRBV11-2
J gene: TRBJ1-3
D gene: .
CDR3 DNA: TGTGCCAGCAGCTTAGATCGCTACCCTCCAGGAGGAAACACCATATATTTT
CDR3 protein: CASSLDRYPPGGNTIYF

clone size: .
V gene: TRBV11-2
J gene: TRBJ2-7
D gene: TRBD1
CDR3 DNA: TGTGCCAGCAGCTTTGGGACAGGGTGGACATACGAGCAGTACTTC
CDR3 protein: CASSFGTGWTYEQYF

clone size: .
V gene: TRBV10-1
J gene: TRBJ2-4
D gene: TRBD2
CDR3 DNA: TGCGCCAGCAGCCCTCTAGCGGTGCAGGGCAAAAACATTCAGTACTTC
CDR3 protein: CASSPLAVQGKNIQYF

clone size: .
V gene: TRBV28
J gene: TRBJ1-5
D gene: TRBD1
CDR3 DNA: TGTGCCAGCAAGGGGGCTGAGCTAAGCAATCAGCCCCAGCATTTT
CDR3 protein: CASKGAELSNQPQHF

clone size: .
V gene: TRBV10-3
J gene: TRBJ2-1
D gene: .
CDR3 DNA: TGTGCCATCAGTGGGTTTCGGGGCCCAACCCAAACCTACAATGAGCAGTTCTTC
CDR3 protein: CAISGFRGPTQTYNEQFF

clone size: .
V gene: TRBV6-5
J gene: TRBJ2-7
D gene: .
CDR3 DNA: TGTGCCAGCAGACAGTCCGGCTCCTACGAGCAGTACTTC
CDR3 protein: CASRQSGSYEQYF

clone size: .
V gene: TRBV5-6
J gene: TRBJ2-7
D gene: .
CDR3 DNA: TGTGCCAGCAGCTTTCGACAGACTGTGCGAGGGCAGTACTTC
CDR3 protein: CASSFRQTVRGQYF

clone size: once
V gene: TRBV7-2
J gene: TRBJ1-2
D gene: .
CDR3 DNA: TGTGCCAGCAGCGTACAGGGAGGGAACTATGGCTACACCTTC
CDR3 protein: CASSVQGGNYGYTF

clone size: .
V gene: TRBV2
J gene: TRBJ1-2
D gene: .
CDR3 DNA: TGTGCCAGCAGTGATACGGCCTATGGCTACACCTTC
CDR3 protein: CASSDTAYGYTF

clone size: .
V gene: TRBV7-9
J gene: TRBJ1-1
D gene: TRBD1
CDR3 DNA: TGTGCCAGCAGGGAAACAGGGGGAGGAACTGAAGCTTTCTTT
CDR3 protein: CASRETGGGTEAFF

clone size: .
V gene: TRBV5-4
J gene: TRBJ2-5
D gene: TRBD1
CDR3 DNA: TGTGCCAGCAGCCTCACGCTAGACAGGGAGGAGACCCAGTACTTC
CDR3 protein: CASSLTLDREETQYF

clone size: .
V gene: TRBV7-2
J gene: TRBJ1-1
D gene: .
CDR3 DNA: TGTGCCAGCAGCTTGCAGGGAAACACTGAAGCTTTCTTT
CDR3 protein: CASSLQGNTEAFF

clone size: .
V gene: TRBV6-5
J gene: TRBJ1-4
D gene: .
CDR3 DNA: TGTGCCACCAGGGGTTCTAATGAAAAACTGTTTTTT
CDR3 protein: CATRGSNEKLFF

clone size: .
V gene: TRBV19
J gene: TRBJ1-2
D gene: TRBD1
CDR3 DNA: TGTGCCAGTAGTACCGGACAGGGTGAAGGCTACACCTTC
CDR3 protein: CASSTGQGEGYTF

clone size: .
V gene: TRBV25-1
J gene: TRBJ1-2
D gene: .
CDR3 DNA: TGTGCCAGCAGTTTAGGGGATGGCTACACCTTC
CDR3 protein: CASSLGDGYTF

clone size: .
V gene: TRBV6-5
J gene: TRBJ1-2
D gene: .
CDR3 DNA: TGTGCCAGCAGGAATACAGGGTTGGACTATGGCTACACCTTC
CDR3 protein: CASRNTGLDYGYTF

clone size: .
V gene: TRBV6-6
J gene: TRBJ2-2
D gene: TRBD2
CDR3 DNA: TGTGCCAGCAAGCGGGAGTGGGTCGGGGAGCTGTTTTTT
CDR3 protein: CASKREWVGELFF